The source of this T cell receptor (beta chain) is a study of T cell responses to AZD1222 COVID-19 vaccine. Findings and caveats of the study: With dominance at 160-218 and 743-854, vaccine-associated CD4 TCRs spanned spike. Most donors were white British, females outnumbered males, and clonal diversity was possibly underestimated.

Sequenced by immunoSEQ multiplex PCR; TCRdb stores in-frame clones only, minus some. The data show approximately 180,000 clones, over 80% seen once. The germline V and J ends were trimmed by 1 base and 2 bases, with 13 bases remaining between them. CDR1 and CDR2 (germline): SGHTA, FQGTGA. The CDR3 contains 16 residues. Concerning this clone: What it recognizes is unknown.

The receptor was derived from an adult who received the MenACWY meningococcal vaccine as a control. Here the sequenced sample was peripheral blood, taken 28 days after the second dose of the MenACWY control vaccine. The V and J genes are TRBV7-3 and TRBJ2-3; D not certain. CDR3 DNA sequence: TGTGCCAGCAGCTTAAATTCGGCGTCCACCACAGATACGCAGTATTTT. It yields the protein CASSLNSASTTDTQYF.